These 4 T cell receptor beta chains were all obtained from the same sample, sequenced in a study of blood T cell repertoires in COVID-19. The method was immunoSEQ multiplex PCR; TCRdb's version includes in-frame clones alone and lacks a portion of them. The table has roughly 61,000 clones, around 70% seen once. The specimen sequenced was peripheral blood. The receptors originated from a woman in her sixties or seventies with acute or convalescent COVID-19.

Only a few counts were recorded for this clone. The V gene is TRBV25-1, the J gene TRBJ2-3, with 8 positions matching TRBD2. The CDR3 is 15 amino acids. Germline-derived CDR1 and CDR2 are MGHDK and SYGVNS. The ends lost 1 base at V and 3 bases at J; junction bases unmatched: 3. This chain's CDR3 is CASSEFGLATDTQYF. Here the CDR3 DNA reads TGTGCCAGCAGTGAATTTGGACTAGCTACAGATACGCAGTATTTT.

This clone was observed a handful of times. The V gene is TRBV5-6, the J gene TRBJ1-1; D unresolved. The CDR3 is 17 residues long. Germline V gene sequence: CDR1 SGHDT, CDR2 YYEEEE. V lost 4 bases and J lost 0, with 19 bases in between. The CDR3 DNA reads as TGTGCCAGCAGCCGCAGAGGACTGAGCGGGATGAACACTGAAGCTTTCTTT. Translating gives CASSRRGLSGMNTEAFF.

This clone has a handful of counts. The chain employs TRBV27 and TRBJ1-6; 8 bases are a match to TRBD1. The length of the CDR3 is 16 residues. Trimming removed 4 bases from V and 9 bases from J; junction bases left unmatched: 11. Germline values: CDR1 MNHEY, CDR2 SMNVEV (reference sequence). CDR3 sequence (DNA): TGTGCCAGCAGTTCGACTTCAGGGGGCGGGGGTTCACCCCTCCACTTT. This gives the protein CASSSTSGGGGSPLHF.

The rearrangement uses TRBV5-1 and TRBJ2-5; 7 nucleotides agree with TRBD2. This CDR3 comprises 15 residues. CDR1 is SGHRS and CDR2 is YFSETQ in the germline V gene. V lost 4 bases and J lost 1; bases outside the gene matches: 7. The CDR3 nucleotides read TGCGCCAGCAGCGGAGCTTGGGGGGGCCAAGAGACCCAGTACTTC. Amino acid sequence: CASSGAWGGQETQYF.